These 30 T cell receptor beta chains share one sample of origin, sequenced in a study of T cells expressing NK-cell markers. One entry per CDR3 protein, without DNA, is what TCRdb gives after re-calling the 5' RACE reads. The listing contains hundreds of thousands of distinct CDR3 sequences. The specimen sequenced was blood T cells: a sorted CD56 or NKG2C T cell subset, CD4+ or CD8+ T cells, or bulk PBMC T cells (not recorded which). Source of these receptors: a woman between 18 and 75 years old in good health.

CDR3 region: CSVAREVSSTPREQYF. V and J are TRBV29-1 and TRBJ2-7; as DNA is missing, the TRBD2 call by TCRdb cannot be tested. CDR1 is SQVTM, CDR2 ANQGSEA, per germline. The CDR3 loop spans 16 amino acids.

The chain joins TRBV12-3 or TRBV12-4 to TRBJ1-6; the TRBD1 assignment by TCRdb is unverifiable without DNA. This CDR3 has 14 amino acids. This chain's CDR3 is CASHAGTGGSPLHF.

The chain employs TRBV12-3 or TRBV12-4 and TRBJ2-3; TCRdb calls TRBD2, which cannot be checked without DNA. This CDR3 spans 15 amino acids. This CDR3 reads CASSLQTSGTDTQYF.

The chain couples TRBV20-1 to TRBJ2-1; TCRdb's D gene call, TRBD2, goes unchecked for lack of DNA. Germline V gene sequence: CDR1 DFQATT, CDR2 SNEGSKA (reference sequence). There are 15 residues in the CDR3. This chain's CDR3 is CSASLGTSGRDEQFF.

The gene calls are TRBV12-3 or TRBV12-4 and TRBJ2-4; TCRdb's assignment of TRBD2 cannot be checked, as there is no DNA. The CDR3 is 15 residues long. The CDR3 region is CASSLGVAGSNIQYF.

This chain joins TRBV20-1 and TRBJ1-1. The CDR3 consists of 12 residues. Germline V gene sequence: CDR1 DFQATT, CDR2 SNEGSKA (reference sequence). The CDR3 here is CSAKDVNTEAFF.

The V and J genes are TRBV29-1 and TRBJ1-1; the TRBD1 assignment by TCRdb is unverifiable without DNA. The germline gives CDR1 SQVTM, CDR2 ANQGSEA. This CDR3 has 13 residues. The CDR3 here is CSVVWGMNTEAFF.

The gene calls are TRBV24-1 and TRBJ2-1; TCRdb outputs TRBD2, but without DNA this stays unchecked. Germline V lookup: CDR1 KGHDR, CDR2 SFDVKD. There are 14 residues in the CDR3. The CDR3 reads CATASGGADNEQFF.

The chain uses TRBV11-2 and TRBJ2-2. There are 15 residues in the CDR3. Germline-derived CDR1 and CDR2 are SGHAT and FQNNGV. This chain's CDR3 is CASSLVREVTGELFF.

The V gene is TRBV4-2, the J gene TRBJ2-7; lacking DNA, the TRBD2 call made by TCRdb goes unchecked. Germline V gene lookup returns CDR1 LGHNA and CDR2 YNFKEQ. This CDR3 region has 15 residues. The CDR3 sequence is CASAYYGAGGYEQYF.

CDR3 residues: CSARDEGVYIQYF. This chain links TRBV20-1 with TRBJ2-4; TCRdb proposes TRBD1, but this gene call is untestable without DNA. This CDR3 has 13 amino acids. Germline lookup yields CDR1 DFQATT and CDR2 SNEGSKA (reference sequence).

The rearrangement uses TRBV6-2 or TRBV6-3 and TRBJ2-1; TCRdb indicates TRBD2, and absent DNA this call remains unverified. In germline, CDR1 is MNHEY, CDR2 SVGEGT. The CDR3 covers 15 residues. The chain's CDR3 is CASSRPLIPYNEQFF.

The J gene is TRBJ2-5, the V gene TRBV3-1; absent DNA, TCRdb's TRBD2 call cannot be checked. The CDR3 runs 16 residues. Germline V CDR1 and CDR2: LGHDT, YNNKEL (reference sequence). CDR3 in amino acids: CASSQAVSGGAETQYF.

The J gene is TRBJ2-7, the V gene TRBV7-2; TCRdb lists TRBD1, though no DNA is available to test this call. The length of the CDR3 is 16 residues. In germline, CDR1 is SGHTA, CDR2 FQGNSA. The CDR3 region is CASSFSPDRLSYEQYF.

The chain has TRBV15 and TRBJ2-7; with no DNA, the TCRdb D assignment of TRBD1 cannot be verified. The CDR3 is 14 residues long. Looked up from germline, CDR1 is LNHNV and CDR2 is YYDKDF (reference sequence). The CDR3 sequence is CATSYGQGAYEQYF.

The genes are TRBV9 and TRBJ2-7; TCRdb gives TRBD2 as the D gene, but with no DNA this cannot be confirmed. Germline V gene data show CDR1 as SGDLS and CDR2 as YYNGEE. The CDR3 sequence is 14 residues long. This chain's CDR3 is CASSVAGGTSEQYF.

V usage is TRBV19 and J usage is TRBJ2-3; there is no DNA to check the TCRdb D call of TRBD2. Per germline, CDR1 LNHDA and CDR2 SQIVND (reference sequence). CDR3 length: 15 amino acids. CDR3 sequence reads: CASSADLRDTDTQYF.

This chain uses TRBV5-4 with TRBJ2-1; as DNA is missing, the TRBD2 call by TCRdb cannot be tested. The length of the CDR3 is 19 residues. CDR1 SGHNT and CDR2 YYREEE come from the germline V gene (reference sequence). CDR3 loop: CASSSGLPSGGSSYNEQFF. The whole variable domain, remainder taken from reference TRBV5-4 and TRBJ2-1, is ETGVTQSPTHLIKTRGQQVTLRCSSQSGHNTVSWYQQALGQGPQFIFQYYREEENGRGNFPPRFSGLQFPNYSSELNVNALELDDSALYLCASSSGLPSGGSSYNEQFFGPGTRLTVL.

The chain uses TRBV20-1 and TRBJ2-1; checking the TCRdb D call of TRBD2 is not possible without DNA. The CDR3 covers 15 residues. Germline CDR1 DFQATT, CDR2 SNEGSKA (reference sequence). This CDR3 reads CSARDRGLDYNEQFF.

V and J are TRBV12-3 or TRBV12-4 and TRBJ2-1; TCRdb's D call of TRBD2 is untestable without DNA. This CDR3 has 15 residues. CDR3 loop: CASSRLAGGHDEQFF.

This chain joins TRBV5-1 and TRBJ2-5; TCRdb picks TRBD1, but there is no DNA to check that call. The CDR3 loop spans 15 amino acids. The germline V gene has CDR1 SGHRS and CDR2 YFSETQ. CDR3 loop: CASSLGGGVGETQYF.

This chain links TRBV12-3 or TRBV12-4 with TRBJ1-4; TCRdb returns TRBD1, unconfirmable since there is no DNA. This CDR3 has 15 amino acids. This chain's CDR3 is CASSKRDRGDEKLFF.

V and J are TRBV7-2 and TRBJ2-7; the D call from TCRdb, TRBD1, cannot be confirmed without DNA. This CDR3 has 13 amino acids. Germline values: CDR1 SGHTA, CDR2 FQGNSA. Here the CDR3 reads CASSPQAGYEQYF.

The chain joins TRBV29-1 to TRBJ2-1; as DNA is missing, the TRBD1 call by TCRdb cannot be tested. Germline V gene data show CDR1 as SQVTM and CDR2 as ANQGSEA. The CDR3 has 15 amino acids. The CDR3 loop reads CSVEEHRVPYNEQFF.

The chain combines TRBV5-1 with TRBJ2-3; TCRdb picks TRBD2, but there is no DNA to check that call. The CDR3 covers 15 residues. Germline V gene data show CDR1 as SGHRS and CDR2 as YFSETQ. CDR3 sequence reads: CASIRGTSGADTQYF.

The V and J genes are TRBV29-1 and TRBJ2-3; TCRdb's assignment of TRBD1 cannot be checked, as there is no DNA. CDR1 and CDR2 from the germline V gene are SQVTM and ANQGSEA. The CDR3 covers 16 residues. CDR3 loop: CSVGARDRGPTDTQYF.

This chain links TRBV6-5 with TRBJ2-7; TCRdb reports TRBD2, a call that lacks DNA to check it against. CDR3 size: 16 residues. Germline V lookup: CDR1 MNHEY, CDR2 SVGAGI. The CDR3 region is CASSYSGGRALYEQYF.

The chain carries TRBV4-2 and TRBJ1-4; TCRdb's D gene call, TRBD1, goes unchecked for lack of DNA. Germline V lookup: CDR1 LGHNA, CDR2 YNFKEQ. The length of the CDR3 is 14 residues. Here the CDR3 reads CASNRDGIGEKLFF.

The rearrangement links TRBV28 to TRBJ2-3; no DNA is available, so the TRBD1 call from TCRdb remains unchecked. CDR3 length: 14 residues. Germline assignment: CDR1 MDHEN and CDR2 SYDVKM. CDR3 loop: CASSRGGPEDTQYF.

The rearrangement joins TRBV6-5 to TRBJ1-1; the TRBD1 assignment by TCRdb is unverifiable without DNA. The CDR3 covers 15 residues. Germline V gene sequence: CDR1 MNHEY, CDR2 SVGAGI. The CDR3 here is CASSYPHRGHTEAFF.